This T cell receptor beta chain was recorded in a study of blood T cell repertoires in COVID-19. Turning to the study itself: The United States, Italy and Spain supplied acute and convalescent COVID-19 samples.

The CDR3 length is 13 residues. Germline values: CDR1 MNHEY, CDR2 SMNVEV (reference sequence). V lost 6 bases and J lost 4, with 10 bases in between. Cohorts were based on clinical histories the participants reported. Profiling relied on immunoSEQ multiplex PCR, and the TCRdb table lists in-frame clones only, not all of them. This sample has over 250,000 clones; over 75% occur once, and the top ten carry 0.95% to 1.2%. The J gene is TRBJ1-5, the V gene TRBV27, with no clear D. The origin of this receptor is a woman aged 30 to 39 who had recovered from COVID-19. Sequencing input: PBMCs or T cells enriched from blood (not recorded which). The CDR3 DNA reads TGTGCCAGCAGACCCCAGTTTAATCAGCCCCAGCATTTT. Its translation is CASRPQFNQPQHF.